These 10 T cell receptor beta chains share one sample of origin, sequenced in a study of blood T cell repertoires in COVID-19. The assay was immunoSEQ multiplex PCR, and TCRdb's table has in-frame clones only and misses some. The sample lists approximately 320,000 clones; roughly nine tenths were seen once. Input material: PBMCs or T cells enriched from blood (not recorded which). The source of these receptors is a man aged 60 to 75 who had recovered from COVID-19.

This chain connects TRBV18 to TRBJ2-7; TRBD2 matches at 9 bases. The CDR3 length is 16 residues. From germline, CDR1 is KGHSH and CDR2 LQKENI. The V segment lost 3 bases and the J segment 6 bases; nucleotides outside the gene matches: 12. As DNA, the CDR3 is TGTGCCAGCTCACCCAAAGGGGGCGGGAGGGCCTCCGAGCAGTACTTC. This sequence encodes CASSPKGGGRASEQYF.

The chain is built from TRBV29-1 and TRBJ2-7; D might be TRBD1 (6 bases). The germline CDR1 and CDR2 sequences are SQVTM and ANQGSEA. The ends were cut back, 7 bases at V and 7 bases at J, with 20 bases in the middle. This CDR3 contains 13 residues. The CDR3 coding sequence is TGCAGCGCCAAACAGGGTCCCCGGTTTGAGCAGTACTTC. Its translation is CSAKQGPRFEQYF.

The chain joins TRBV6-5 to TRBJ1-6; a possible D gene is TRBD1 (6 bases). Germline CDR1 MNHEY, CDR2 SVGAGI. The V end was cut by 6 bases, the J end by 7 bases, with 10 bases between. The CDR3 runs to 13 residues. The CDR3 DNA reads as TGTGCCAGCAGCCTCCAGGGGAATTCACCCCTCCACTTT. It is translated as CASSLQGNSPLHF.

The rearrangement uses TRBV5-5 and TRBJ2-1; the match to TRBD2 covers 10 bases. Looked up from germline, CDR1 is SGHKS and CDR2 is YYEKEE (reference sequence). The CDR3 has 17 residues. J gave up 9 bases and V 4 bases, and 16 bases lay outside the gene matches. The CDR3 sequence is CASSASGGLILQSEQFF. CDR3 sequence (DNA): TGTGCCAGCAGCGCTAGCGGGGGTCTGATATTACAAAGTGAGCAGTTCTTC.

The chain links TRBV5-3 to TRBJ2-1; perhaps TRBD2 as D (6 bases). TRBV5-3 is annotated as an ORF whose role is uncertain. This CDR3 has 15 amino acids. V lost 2 bases to trimming and J lost 7 bases, with 16 bases between them. The CDR3 DNA follows: TGTGCCAGAAGCTTTGGTCCGGGAGCAGTGAATGAGCAGTTCTTC. Translation: CARSFGPGAVNEQFF.

The chain combines TRBV5-6 with TRBJ1-1; unclear D gene. This CDR3 spans 13 amino acids. V lost 0 bases to trimming and J lost 1 base, with 4 bases between them. CDR1 and CDR2 (germline): SGHDT, YYEEEE. CDR3 residues: CASSLARNTEAFF. CDR3 nucleotides: TGTGCCAGCAGCTTGGCCAGGAACACTGAAGCTTTCTTT.

The DNA for the CDR3 is TGTGCCAGCAGTGAAGCGCCAGGACACATGAACACTGAAGCTTTCTTT. Translation gives CASSEAPGHMNTEAFF. The chain joins TRBV2 to TRBJ1-1, with D perhaps TRBD1 (5 bases). The germline gives CDR1 SNHLY, CDR2 FYNNEI. The CDR3 loop spans 16 amino acids. Trimming shortened V by 0 bases and J by 0 bases, and 11 bases separated the two germline ends.

This clone appeared once. This chain connects TRBV4-2 to TRBJ1-2; TRBD1 might be the D (6 bases). In germline, CDR1 is LGHNA, CDR2 YNFKEQ. The CDR3 totals 16 residues. Between the trimmed V and J ends, which lost 4 bases and 1 base, there was a span of 16 bases. The CDR3: CASSPYFRDINYGYTF. In DNA, the CDR3 is TGTGCCAGCAGCCCCTATTTCCGGGACATTAACTATGGCTACACCTTC.

The gene calls are TRBV2 and TRBJ2-1; tentatively, D is TRBD2 (7 bases). The CDR3 is 16 amino acids. Germline CDR1 SNHLY, CDR2 FYNNEI. Trimming removed 6 bases from V and 3 bases from J, with 18 bases in between. The CDR3 sequence: CASRTLAGAYYNEQFF. The CDR3 DNA reads TGTGCCAGCAGGACCCTTGCGGGGGCCTACTACAATGAGCAGTTCTTC.

The J gene is TRBJ1-3, the V gene TRBV6-1, with 7 nucleotides matching TRBD1. V lost 3 bases, J lost 1 base, and 12 bases stayed unmatched. The CDR3 has 18 residues. Germline V gene data show CDR1 as MNHNS and CDR2 as SASEGT. Here the CDR3 reads CASSEGQHLPPSGNTIYF. CDR3 DNA: TGTGCCAGCAGTGAGGGACAGCACCTACCTCCGTCTGGAAACACCATATATTTT.